The next 30 T cell receptor beta chains were all read from a single sample in a study of radiotherapy plus CTLA-4 blockade in lung cancer. Libraries were prepared by immunoSEQ multiplex PCR; TCRdb keeps only in-frame clonotypes and omits some of them. Of tens of thousands of clones listed, around 77% are singletons. Sequencing was performed on peripheral blood, taken from a patient treated with radiotherapy plus ipilimumab. These receptors were obtained from a human donor with non-small cell lung cancer whose response to radiotherapy plus ipilimumab could not be evaluated.

This clone was seen only once. The V and J genes are TRBV7-9 and TRBJ2-7, with D possibly being TRBD1 (7 bases). The V and J ends lost 5 bases and 4 bases respectively, with 15 bases between them. The CDR3 contains 14 residues. Germline V CDR1 and CDR2: SEHNR, FQNEAQ (reference sequence). CDR3 region: CASSATGRMYEQYF. Here the CDR3 DNA reads TGTGCCAGCAGCGCGACAGGGAGGATGTACGAGCAGTACTTC.

This sequence joins TRBV27 and TRBJ2-4; D not certain. Deletions cut 3 bases from V and 7 bases from J, with 13 bases between. The CDR3 has 14 residues. The V gene's germline CDR1 is MNHEY and CDR2 SMNVEV (reference sequence). CDR3 in DNA: TGTGCCAGCAGTTTCGGTGGTAGCAGTAACATTCAGTACTTC. Translated, it gives CASSFGGSSNIQYF.

V and J are TRBV4-2 and TRBJ1-2; 8 nucleotides agree with TRBD1. The junction had 5 bases not matched to a gene; V was cut back by 4 bases and J by 4 bases. Germline values: CDR1 LGHNA, CDR2 YNFKEQ. CDR3 size: 14 residues. This CDR3 reads CASSLTGVAYGYTF. For the CDR3, the DNA is TGTGCCAGCAGCCTGACAGGGGTAGCCTATGGCTACACCTTC.

The rearrangement uses TRBV7-2 and TRBJ2-5; TRBD1 is a possible D gene (6 bases). Germline V lookup: CDR1 SGHTA, CDR2 FQGNSA. The CDR3 totals 15 residues. Trimming stripped 5 bases from V and 5 bases from J, with 18 bases between. In DNA, the CDR3 is TGTGCCAGCAGCATGCAGGGTCAGGGGCACGAGACCCAGTACTTC. As protein: CASSMQGQGHETQYF. The entire variable domain, with the rest obtained from reference TRBV7-2 and TRBJ2-5, is as follows: GAGVSQSPSNKVTEKGKDVELRCDPISGHTALYWYRQSLGQGLEFLIYFQGNSAPDKSGLPSDRFSAERTGGSVSTLTIQRTQQEDSAVYLCASSMQGQGHETQYFGPGTRLLVL.

The rearrangement joins TRBV4-3 to TRBJ1-3; D is ambiguous. V was pared by 1 base and J by 4 bases, with 14 bases between. The length of the CDR3 is 16 residues. Germline-derived CDR1 and CDR2 are LGHNA and YSLEER. The CDR3 DNA follows: TGCGCCAGCAGCCAAGGGTTCCAAACCGGGGGAAACACCATATATTTT. Its protein is CASSQGFQTGGNTIYF.

The chain couples TRBV5-6 to TRBJ2-1; 8 bases line up with TRBD2. V was pared by 4 bases and J by 9 bases, with 12 bases of the junction left unmatched. The CDR3 sequence is 15 residues long. Germline assignment: CDR1 SGHDT and CDR2 YYEEEE. CDR3 sequence: CASSPPGRGRSEQFF. CDR3 nucleotides: TGTGCCAGCAGCCCTCCCGGGAGGGGTAGGAGTGAGCAGTTCTTC.

The CDR3 bases are TGTGCCAGCAGGGACAGGGGTAATTCACCCCTCCACTTT. This encodes CASRDRGNSPLHF. The chain carries TRBV6-6 and TRBJ1-6; 9 bases map to TRBD1. The V segment lost 6 bases and the J segment 6 bases; nucleotides outside the gene matches: 0. Per germline, CDR1 MNHNY and CDR2 SVGAGI (reference sequence). The CDR3 contains 13 residues.

The sample holds a few counts of this clone. This chain connects TRBV6-5 to TRBJ2-3; D is undetermined. The CDR3 is 14 residues long. Germline CDR1 MNHEY, CDR2 SVGAGI. The V and J ends lost 2 bases and 4 bases respectively, with 10 bases between them. This CDR3 is CASSYGPLADTQYF. CDR3 nucleotides: TGTGCCAGCAGTTACGGGCCCTTGGCAGATACGCAGTATTTT.

This clone was counted a few times. The chain has TRBV5-1 and TRBJ2-3; D is perhaps TRBD1 (6 bases). The germline gives CDR1 SGHRS, CDR2 YFSETQ. V lost 3 bases to trimming and J lost 2 bases, with 16 bases between them. The CDR3 loop spans 16 amino acids. In DNA, the CDR3 is TGCGCCAGCAGCTCCTCACCACAGGGCGTCACAGATACGCAGTATTTT. Its protein product is CASSSSPQGVTDTQYF.

The genes are TRBV28 and TRBJ2-7, with 10 bases aligning to TRBD2. The CDR3 has 14 residues. Germline CDR1 reads MDHEN; CDR2 reads SYDVKM. The junction had 5 bases not matched to a gene; V was cut back by 6 bases and J by 3 bases. CDR3 in amino acids: CASSRTSGLYEQYF. CDR3 in DNA: TGTGCCAGCAGCCGGACTAGCGGCCTCTACGAGCAGTACTTC.

This clone has a handful of counts. The rearrangement joins TRBV28 to TRBJ1-4; weak D call: TRBD1 (6 bases). Trimming pared 5 bases from V and 6 bases from J, leaving 13 bases between. CDR1 is MDHEN, CDR2 SYDVKM, per germline. The CDR3 length is 14 residues. Here the CDR3 DNA reads TGTGCCAGCAGTCCAGGGGACCAGGATGAAAAACTGTTTTTT. Translation: CASSPGDQDEKLFF.

The CDR3 sequence is CASSPTQGGSRNTEAFF. CDR3 bases: TGCGCCAGCAGCCCCACTCAGGGGGGCTCGAGGAACACTGAAGCTTTCTTT. This chain uses TRBV5-1 with TRBJ1-1, with 7 bases matching TRBD1. CDR1 SGHRS and CDR2 YFSETQ come from the germline V gene. Trimming at V came to 4 bases and at J to 1 base, leaving 13 bases not matched to a gene. This CDR3 has 17 amino acids.

This clone was counted a few times. This chain connects TRBV23-1 to TRBJ1-5; maybe TRBD1 (6 bases). TRBV23-1 is known as an ORF, though its function is uncertain. The CDR3 has 15 residues. Trimming shortened V by 1 base and J by 5 bases, and 12 bases separated the two germline ends. DNA for the CDR3: TGCGCCAGCAGTCAATTGCAGGGGTTCGATCAGCCCCAGCATTTT. Its translation: CASSQLQGFDQPQHF.

This clone was seen once. The V call is TRBV28, the J call TRBJ1-2; the match to TRBD1 covers 12 bases. The V gene end was trimmed by 11 bases and the J gene end by 4 bases; junction bases not matched to a gene: 11. The CDR3 has 15 residues. Looked up from germline, CDR1 is MDHEN and CDR2 is SYDVKM. The DNA for the CDR3 is TGTGCCGGGGACAGGGGGCTTCTTTCGGTCTATGGCTACACCTTC. Translating gives CAGDRGLLSVYGYTF.

The V call is TRBV19, the J call TRBJ1-4, with a weak D call TRBD1 (6 bases). The V end lost 0 bases, the J end lost 8 bases, and 19 bases lay between the germline ends. CDR1 LNHDA and CDR2 SQIVND come from the germline V gene (reference sequence). The CDR3 is 17 residues long. In DNA, the CDR3 is TGTGCCAGTAGTATAGATCGTCCTGGACAGATAAAAGAAAAACTGTTTTTT. Translation gives CASSIDRPGQIKEKLFF.

The chain is built from TRBV4-3 and TRBJ2-5; D unclear. Trimming removed 0 bases at V and 5 bases at J, with 7 bases between. The length of the CDR3 is 13 residues. Germline CDR1 is LGHNA and CDR2 is YSLEER. The CDR3 DNA sequence: TGCGCCAGCAGCCAAGAAACTAAGGAGACCCAGTACTTC. Its translation is CASSQETKETQYF.

This clone was seen once. The V and J genes are TRBV7-2 and TRBJ2-7, with TRBD1 matching over 7 bases. V was clipped by 5 bases and J by 4 bases; unmatched bases: 5. This CDR3 is built from 13 residues. CDR1 and CDR2 (germline): SGHTA, FQGNSA. CDR3 nucleotide sequence: TGTGCCAGCAGCCGGGACAGACTATACGAGCAGTACTTC. As protein: CASSRDRLYEQYF.

In the case of this clone: In the same sample, other DNA sequences code for this CDR3. This chain links TRBV18 with TRBJ2-2; no firm D call. Trimming left V 0 bases short and J 4 bases short, with 3 bases between. The CDR3 consists of 13 residues. CDR1 is KGHSH and CDR2 is LQKENI in the germline V gene. The DNA of the CDR3 is TGTGCCAGCTCACCACCTAGCACCGGGGAGCTGTTTTTT. This encodes CASSPPSTGELFF.

Notes on this clone: Additional DNA sequences in this sample encode the identical CDR3. The J gene is TRBJ1-1, the V gene TRBV27, with 8 bases lining up with TRBD1. Germline V lookup: CDR1 MNHEY, CDR2 SMNVEV (reference sequence). This CDR3 contains 15 residues. The V gene end was trimmed by 6 bases and the J gene end by 7 bases; junction bases not matched to a gene: 13. The CDR3 DNA is TGTGCCAGCAGGGACCCTAGGGACAGGAGATTTGAAGCTTTCTTT. Protein: CASRDPRDRRFEAFF.

The CDR3 DNA reads as TGCGCCAGCAGCCAAGAAAGGATAGGGGGCGGAAACACCATATATTTT. Encoded protein: CASSQERIGGGNTIYF. This chain connects TRBV4-1 to TRBJ1-3; 7 bases line up with TRBD1. V trimming: 0 bases; J trimming: 4 bases; junction bases outside the gene matches: 6. Germline V CDR1 and CDR2: MGHRA, YSYEKL. CDR3 length equals 16 residues.

The chain employs TRBV6-1 and TRBJ2-7; D is perhaps TRBD1 (6 bases). The germline gives CDR1 MNHNS, CDR2 SASEGT. The CDR3 sequence is 16 residues long. V shed 1 base and J shed 2 bases, with 15 bases lying between them. The CDR3 DNA follows: TGTGCCAGCAGTGAAGAGATTTGGGGGCCTCCCTACGAGCAGTACTTC. Protein sequence: CASSEEIWGPPYEQYF.

This chain uses TRBV29-1 with TRBJ2-5; TRBD2 might be the D (6 bases). CDR3 size: 15 residues. Trimming shortened V by 4 bases and J by 5 bases, and 20 bases separated the two germline ends. Germline-derived CDR1 and CDR2 are SQVTM and ANQGSEA. The CDR3 is CSVGPQGGRRETQYF. The CDR3 DNA follows: TGCAGCGTTGGTCCTCAGGGAGGTAGGAGGGAGACCCAGTACTTC.

J is TRBJ2-2 and V is TRBV11-3; D is unclear. This CDR3 has 12 amino acids. Germline V gene data show CDR1 as SGHNT and CDR2 as YENEEA. V lost 5 bases and J 1 base, leaving 2 bases between the germline ends. DNA for the CDR3: TGTGCCAGCAGCCAGAACACCGGGGAGCTGTTTTTT. Its translation: CASSQNTGELFF.

J is TRBJ2-2 and V is TRBV18; 9 bases match TRBD2. The V gene's germline CDR1 is KGHSH and CDR2 LQKENI. The V segment lost 4 bases and the J segment 7 bases; nucleotides outside the gene matches: 10. The CDR3 runs 16 residues. CDR3 protein: CASSRIAGDLGGELFF. DNA for the CDR3: TGTGCCAGCTCACGAATAGCGGGGGATCTTGGCGGGGAGCTGTTTTTT.

By sample fraction, this clone is medium-sized (0.01 to 0.1%). V and J are TRBV10-3 and TRBJ2-4; D might be TRBD1 (7 bases). CDR3 length: 14 amino acids. Trimming took off 4 bases at V and 9 bases at J, with 16 bases between the two ends. CDR1 ENHRY and CDR2 SYGVKD come from the germline V gene. The CDR3 here is CAISGEDRPGIQYF. The DNA for the CDR3 is TGTGCCATCAGTGGGGAGGACAGGCCGGGCATTCAGTACTTC.

This rearrangement joins TRBV5-1 to TRBJ2-5, with TRBD1 matching 8 bases. The CDR3 covers 13 residues. CDR1 and CDR2 from the germline V gene are SGHRS and YFSETQ. V shed 7 bases, J shed 5 bases, and the junction held 7 bases outside the gene matches. CDR3 sequence (DNA): TGCGCCAGCGGCCCAGGGGGCGCGGAGACCCAGTACTTC. Its translation is CASGPGGAETQYF.

The chain links TRBV28 to TRBJ1-5, with TRBD1 as a possible D gene (5 bases). With 10 bases removed from V and 6 bases from J, the gap between germline ends came to 16 bases. The CDR3 is made up of 13 amino acids. In germline, CDR1 is MDHEN, CDR2 SYDVKM. CDR3 sequence reads: CATIVGVAQPQHF. CDR3 bases: TGTGCCACCATAGTAGGGGTCGCTCAGCCCCAGCATTTT.

The rearrangement uses TRBV29-1 and TRBJ2-3, with D unresolved. Germline V CDR1 and CDR2: SQVTM, ANQGSEA. The CDR3 consists of 12 residues. Trimming stripped 6 bases from V and 3 bases from J, with 10 bases between. The CDR3 DNA sequence: TGCAGCGTAGACATTGGGACAGATACGCAGTATTTT. It is translated as CSVDIGTDTQYF.

Note on this clone: A junction end diverges from the germline sequence, so it may reflect a read error. The chain employs TRBV28 and TRBJ1-5; no firm D call. Germline-derived CDR1 and CDR2 are MDHEN and SYDVKM. The CDR3 length is 14 residues. For the CDR3, the DNA is TGTGCCAGCAGATTATCAGCGGGATCCCAGCCCCAGCATTTT. Translated, it gives CASRLSAGSQPQHF.

J is TRBJ2-5 and V is TRBV5-1; no clear D. The better agreement between TRBJ2-7 and the DNA end casts doubt on the J call. The CDR3 has 14 amino acids. The germline CDR1 and CDR2 sequences are SGHRS and YFSETQ. In nucleotides, the CDR3 is TGCGCCAGCAGCTTGGTCGACTCCAGCTACGAGCAGTACTTC. It yields the protein CASSLVDSSYEQYF.